A single sample gave rise to the 32 T cell receptor beta chains below, sequenced in a study of beta chain features in type 1 diabetes. General study results and limits: Moderate yet significant TCRB CDR3 shortening was seen in Type 1 diabetes patients in all four CD4+ subsets.

Their specific antigens are unknown. Expressed TCRB transcripts were sequenced, since all the RNA that had been isolated was reverse transcribed. Clones were sequenced by immunoSEQ multiplex PCR, and TCRdb holds only the in-frame ones, with some missing. The data contain roughly 280,000 clones, approximately 24% of them singletons. Input material: naive CD4+ T cells from blood. These receptors came from a woman aged 25 to 39 with type 1 diabetes.

The sample holds a few counts of this clone. The CDR3 DNA sequence: TGCAGCGTTGGAGCACTAGCGAGTAACATTCAGTACTTC. Its protein is CSVGALASNIQYF. The rearrangement links TRBV29-1 to TRBJ2-4; 7 bases fit TRBD2. The CDR3 is 13 residues long. Trimming at V came to 4 bases and at J to 7 bases, leaving 7 bases not matched to a gene. Germline CDR1 and CDR2: SQVTM and ANQGSEA.

This CDR3 reads CASSRTGSNTEAFF. CDR3 DNA sequence: TGTGCCAGCAGCAGGACAGGGTCGAACACTGAAGCTTTCTTT. The chain combines TRBV7-2 with TRBJ1-1; 8 bases are shared with TRBD1. CDR1 is SGHTA and CDR2 is FQGNSA in the germline V gene. V lost 5 bases and J lost 1; bases outside the gene matches: 3. This CDR3 region has 14 residues.

V is TRBV30 and J is TRBJ2-2; 8 bases agree with TRBD1. Germline trimming cut 1 base from V and 6 bases from J; bases unmatched to any gene: 1. CDR1 and CDR2 from the germline V gene are GTSNPN and SVGIG (reference sequence). The CDR3 spans 13 residues. CDR3 sequence (DNA): TGTGCCTGGAGTGCACAGGGGGCCGGGGAGCTGTTTTTT. Amino acids: CAWSAQGAGELFF.

This clone was found a few times. The chain uses TRBV30 and TRBJ1-2; D remains unclear. Germline CDR1 is GTSNPN and CDR2 is SVGIG (reference sequence). Deletions cut 1 base from V and 4 bases from J, with 4 bases between. The CDR3 extends over 11 amino acids. The CDR3: CAWSDSYGYTF. The CDR3 DNA sequence: TGTGCCTGGAGTGATAGCTATGGCTACACCTTC.

The rearrangement uses TRBV27 and TRBJ2-7; TRBD2 matches at 14 bases. After removal of 6 bases from V and 4 bases from J, the junction contained 5 bases not matched to a gene. The CDR3 has 15 amino acids. Germline V gene lookup returns CDR1 MNHEY and CDR2 SMNVEV (reference sequence). The CDR3 DNA follows: TGTGCCAGCAGCACCCGACTAGCGGGAGGGTACGAGCAGTACTTC. Protein sequence: CASSTRLAGGYEQYF.

This clone occurred a few times. V usage is TRBV28 and J usage is TRBJ2-1; possible D gene TRBD1, 6 bases. The CDR3 extends over 13 amino acids. Germline CDR1 and CDR2: MDHEN and SYDVKM. The ends were cut back, 5 bases at V and 15 bases at J, with 20 bases in the middle. CDR3: CASSPGQRRRVFF. CDR3 DNA sequence: TGTGCCAGCAGTCCTGGACAGAGAAGGAGAGTGTTCTTC.

The rearrangement links TRBV29-1 to TRBJ2-5, with D possibly being TRBD1 (5 bases). Germline V gene sequence: CDR1 SQVTM, CDR2 ANQGSEA. The CDR3 is made up of 13 amino acids. Trimming cost V 4 bases and J 9 bases, with 18 bases left between them. This chain's CDR3 is CSVGRARRRAQYF. Written as DNA, the CDR3 is TGCAGCGTTGGCAGGGCCCGTCGGCGTGCCCAGTACTTC.

The V gene is TRBV11-2, the J gene TRBJ2-3; D is unresolved. This CDR3 contains 12 residues. V shed 5 bases and J shed 6 bases, with 9 bases lying between them. Germline V lookup: CDR1 SGHAT, CDR2 FQNNGV. The CDR3 DNA reads as TGTGCCAGCAGCGCTTACAGTGATACGCAGTATTTT. Its translation is CASSAYSDTQYF.

This clone was seen more than once but under ten times. The V gene is TRBV10-1, the J gene TRBJ2-1; weak D call: TRBD2 (5 bases). Germline values: CDR1 WNHNN, CDR2 SYGVQD (reference sequence). The CDR3 runs 14 residues. V gave up 5 bases and J gave up 8 bases, with 16 bases separating them. The CDR3 nucleotides read TGCGCCAGCAGTCCTAGGTCTCGGGGATATGAGCAGTTCTTC. Translated, it gives CASSPRSRGYEQFF.

Turning to this clone: Other nucleotide sequences from this sample produce the same CDR3. The V gene is TRBV7-9, the J gene TRBJ2-2; D not certain. This CDR3 comprises 13 residues. Germline CDR1 reads SEHNR; CDR2 reads FQNEAQ (reference sequence). V lost 3 bases, J lost 6 bases, and 8 bases lay in between. The CDR3 protein is CASSFSGAGELFF. The CDR3 nucleotides read TGTGCCAGCAGCTTTTCGGGTGCCGGGGAGCTGTTTTTT. The full variable domain, in which reference TRBV7-9 and TRBJ2-2 provide the parts outside the CDR3, is DTGVSQNPRHKITKRGQNVTFRCDPISEHNRLYWYRQTLGQGPEFLTYFQNEAQLEKSRLLSDRFSAERPKGSFSTLEIQRTEQGDSAMYLCASSFSGAGELFFGEGSRLTVL.

The rearrangement links TRBV9 to TRBJ2-1; 9 nucleotides agree with TRBD2. The J segment lost 0 bases and the V segment lost 7 bases, leaving 2 bases of the junction unmatched. The CDR3 spans 14 residues. The germline V gene has CDR1 SGDLS and CDR2 YYNGEE. CDR3 amino acids: CASRSGSSYNEQFF. CDR3 DNA sequence: TGTGCCAGCCGTAGCGGGAGCTCCTACAATGAGCAGTTCTTC.

The chain carries TRBV29-1 and TRBJ1-2; D perhaps matches TRBD1 (5 bases). The V end lost 1 base, the J end lost 8 bases, and 11 bases lay between the germline ends. This CDR3 spans 12 amino acids. CDR1 and CDR2 from the germline V gene are SQVTM and ANQGSEA. DNA of the CDR3: TGCAGCGTTGAAGGCCAGGGCCGGGGCTACACCTTC. Translated, it gives CSVEGQGRGYTF.

This clone was detected once. V usage is TRBV28 and J usage is TRBJ2-3; 8 bases line up with TRBD2. Germline values: CDR1 MDHEN, CDR2 SYDVKM. Trimming at V came to 2 bases and at J to 3 bases, leaving 10 bases not matched to a gene. The CDR3 consists of 17 residues. The chain's CDR3 is CASSLTGGPVITDTQYF. In DNA form, the CDR3 reads TGTGCCAGCAGTTTAACGGGAGGGCCTGTCATTACAGATACGCAGTATTTT.

This clone was seen a handful of times. V usage is TRBV25-1 and J usage is TRBJ1-5, with a possible D match to TRBD1 (6 bases). The germline gives CDR1 MGHDK, CDR2 SYGVNS. V lost 1 base and J 2 bases, leaving 9 bases between the germline ends. There are 15 residues in the CDR3. The DNA for the CDR3 is TGTGCCAGCAGTGAATCAGGGGCGGGCAATCAGCCCCAGCATTTT. Translated, it gives CASSESGAGNQPQHF.

This rearrangement joins TRBV7-9 to TRBJ2-3, with D possibly matching TRBD1 (5 bases). V was clipped by 8 bases and J by 6 bases, with 21 bases between them. The germline V gene encodes CDR1 SEHNR and CDR2 FQNEAQ (reference sequence). This CDR3 has 15 amino acids. The CDR3 is CASGIGQGVYDTQYF. In DNA, the CDR3 is TGTGCCAGCGGGATTGGGCAGGGCGTATATGATACGCAGTATTTT.

This clone has a handful of counts. The chain carries TRBV25-1 and TRBJ2-7; the match to TRBD1 covers 10 bases. V lost 1 base and J lost 4; bases outside the gene matches: 1. Germline-derived CDR1 and CDR2 are MGHDK and SYGVNS. The CDR3 loop spans 14 amino acids. DNA of the CDR3: TGTGCCAGCAGTGAATGGACAGGGGGATACGAGCAGTACTTC. Translation: CASSEWTGGYEQYF.

V and J are TRBV6-5 and TRBJ2-5, with TRBD2 as a possible D gene (6 bases). V was shortened by 5 bases and J by 5 bases, with 15 bases between the two germline ends. In germline, CDR1 is MNHEY, CDR2 SVGAGI. This CDR3 has 14 amino acids. This CDR3 is CASSHLGEAETQYF. For the CDR3, the DNA is TGTGCCAGCAGTCACCTTGGGGAGGCTGAGACCCAGTACTTC.

This chain uses TRBV7-3 with TRBJ2-7; D may be TRBD2 (6 bases). V was trimmed by 2 bases and J by 3 bases, leaving 14 bases between them. This CDR3 region has 15 residues. Germline loops: CDR1 SGHTA, CDR2 FQGTGA. The CDR3 sequence is CASSLGGSGNYEQYF. The CDR3 nucleotides are TGTGCCAGCAGCTTAGGGGGGTCGGGGAACTACGAGCAGTACTTC.

The J gene is TRBJ2-1, the V gene TRBV11-2, with a tentative D call TRBD2 (6 bases). The CDR3 is 16 amino acids. Trimming shortened V by 7 bases and J by 2 bases, and 18 bases separated the two germline ends. Germline V lookup: CDR1 SGHAT, CDR2 FQNNGV. In DNA, the CDR3 is TGTGCCAGCACTTTTCCGGCCGGGAGCACCTACAATGAGCAGTTCTTC. This sequence encodes CASTFPAGSTYNEQFF.

This clone was detected only once. This chain links TRBV5-1 with TRBJ1-5; a weak D match, TRBD1 (5 bases). Germline V gives CDR1 SGHRS, CDR2 YFSETQ. The CDR3 is 14 amino acids. Between the trimmed V and J ends, which lost 4 bases and 5 bases, there was a span of 13 bases. CDR3 in amino acids: CASSQVGVDQPQHF. Written as DNA, the CDR3 is TGCGCCAGCAGCCAGGTAGGGGTAGATCAGCCCCAGCATTTT.

This clone appeared a few times. The chain joins TRBV29-1 to TRBJ2-1; D possibly corresponds to TRBD1 (6 bases). CDR1 SQVTM and CDR2 ANQGSEA come from the germline V gene. The CDR3 extends over 11 amino acids. Trimming removed 3 bases at V and 12 bases at J, with 12 bases between. CDR3 DNA sequence: TGCAGCGTTGATCCCGACAGGCTGCAGTTCTTC. It specifies CSVDPDRLQFF.

In this sample, this clone turned up a few times. The chain has TRBV28 and TRBJ2-7; D not certain. CDR3 size: 12 residues. CDR1 and CDR2 from the germline V gene are MDHEN and SYDVKM. Trimming removed 9 bases at V and 4 bases at J, with 13 bases between. In DNA form, the CDR3 reads TGTGCCAGTACCACAGATGTTTACGAGCAGTACTTC. Its protein is CASTTDVYEQYF. Supplemented by reference TRBV28 and TRBJ2-7, the full variable domain reads DVKVTQSSRYLVKRTGEKVFLECVQDMDHENMFWYRQDPGLGLRLIYFSYDVKMKEKGDIPEGYSVSREKKERFSLILESASTNQTSMYLCASTTDVYEQYFGPGTRLTVT.

This clone was picked up a small number of times. The chain employs TRBV11-2 and TRBJ2-1; TRBD1 aligns across 8 bases. Germline CDR1 and CDR2: SGHAT and FQNNGV. V lost 4 bases and J lost 4; bases outside the gene matches: 9. This CDR3 contains 16 residues. CDR3 nucleotide sequence: TGTGCCAGCAGCTCCGTCCAGGGGGCGCGGTACAATGAGCAGTTCTTC. Its protein product is CASSSVQGARYNEQFF.

The rearrangement joins TRBV10-3 to TRBJ2-1; 7 bases match TRBD1. The CDR3 sequence is 17 residues long. The V gene end was trimmed by 3 bases and the J gene end by 3 bases; junction bases not matched to a gene: 11. Germline V gene lookup returns CDR1 ENHRY and CDR2 SYGVKD. CDR3 sequence reads: CAISDFTGTAFYNEQFF. DNA of the CDR3: TGTGCCATCAGTGACTTCACCGGGACAGCTTTCTACAATGAGCAGTTCTTC.

The V gene is TRBV5-1, the J gene TRBJ2-5, with D possibly TRBD1 on 5 matching bases. This CDR3 has 12 residues. Germline CDR1 and CDR2: SGHRS and YFSETQ. V gave up 2 bases and J gave up 5 bases, with 7 bases separating them. CDR3 nucleotides: TGCGCCAGCAGCTTACAGGTCGAGACCCAGTACTTC. As protein: CASSLQVETQYF.

J is TRBJ2-5 and V is TRBV10-3; 7 bases are a match to TRBD1. Germline CDR1 and CDR2: ENHRY and SYGVKD. This CDR3 has 14 residues. V lost 2 bases, J lost 5 bases, and 5 bases stayed unmatched. DNA for the CDR3: TGTGCCATCAGTGAGGGAACAGGGGTCGAGACCCAGTACTTC. Protein: CAISEGTGVETQYF.

The chain carries TRBV9 and TRBJ1-4; D not resolved. This CDR3 has 12 amino acids. The germline CDR1 and CDR2 sequences are SGDLS and YYNGEE. V was shortened by 3 bases and J by 7 bases, with 7 bases between the two germline ends. CDR3 DNA sequence: TGTGCCAGCAGCGACCCCGGTGAAAAACTGTTTTTT. This translates into CASSDPGEKLFF.

This clone was seen a few times. The V call is TRBV9, the J call TRBJ1-3, with 7 bases identical to TRBD1. The length of the CDR3 is 15 residues. The V segment lost 0 bases and the J segment 4 bases; nucleotides outside the gene matches: 4. The germline gives CDR1 SGDLS, CDR2 YYNGEE. This CDR3 reads CASSVVGDSGNTIYF. CDR3 in DNA: TGTGCCAGCAGCGTAGTGGGGGACAGCGGAAACACCATATATTTT. The whole variable domain, filled in from reference TRBV9 and TRBJ1-3, reads DSGVTQTPKHLITATGQRVTLRCSPRSGDLSVYWYQQSLDQGLQFLIQYYNGEERAKGNILERFSAQQFPDLHSELNLSSLELGDSALYFCASSVVGDSGNTIYFGEGSWLTVV.

This chain joins TRBV5-1 and TRBJ1-1; D gene uncertain. The CDR3 has 14 amino acids. Germline-derived CDR1 and CDR2 are SGHRS and YFSETQ. V was cut by 0 bases and J by 4 bases, with 10 bases left in between. CDR3 residues: CASSLAAGSTEAFF. CDR3 bases: TGCGCCAGCAGCTTGGCGGCGGGAAGCACTGAAGCTTTCTTT.

There are a few counts of this clone. The chain combines TRBV11-2 with TRBJ2-1; 7 bases are shared with TRBD1. This CDR3 is 16 amino acids long. CDR1 and CDR2 from the germline V gene are SGHAT and FQNNGV. The junction had 9 bases not matched to a gene; V was cut back by 5 bases and J by 2 bases. The CDR3 DNA follows: TGTGCCAGCAGCCCGCTAAGAGGGGGCCCCTACAATGAGCAGTTCTTC. This encodes CASSPLRGGPYNEQFF.

The CDR3 DNA reads TGTGCCTGGAGTGAAGGCAGGGGGACCTACGAGCAGTACTTC. Translated, it gives CAWSEGRGTYEQYF. The V and J genes are TRBV30 and TRBJ2-7; 7 nucleotides match TRBD1. This CDR3 region has 14 residues. After removal of 1 base from V and 2 bases from J, the junction contained 5 bases not matched to a gene. Germline V gene data show CDR1 as GTSNPN and CDR2 as SVGIG (reference sequence).

The V gene is TRBV7-9, the J gene TRBJ2-3, with D maybe TRBD1 (6 bases). CDR3 length: 16 amino acids. The V end lost 2 bases, the J end lost 5 bases, and 17 bases lay between the germline ends. The germline gives CDR1 SEHNR, CDR2 FQNEAQ (reference sequence). The DNA of the CDR3 is TGTGCCAGCAGCTTAAGACGGCAGGGGTTAGTAGATACGCAGTATTTT. Translating gives CASSLRRQGLVDTQYF.